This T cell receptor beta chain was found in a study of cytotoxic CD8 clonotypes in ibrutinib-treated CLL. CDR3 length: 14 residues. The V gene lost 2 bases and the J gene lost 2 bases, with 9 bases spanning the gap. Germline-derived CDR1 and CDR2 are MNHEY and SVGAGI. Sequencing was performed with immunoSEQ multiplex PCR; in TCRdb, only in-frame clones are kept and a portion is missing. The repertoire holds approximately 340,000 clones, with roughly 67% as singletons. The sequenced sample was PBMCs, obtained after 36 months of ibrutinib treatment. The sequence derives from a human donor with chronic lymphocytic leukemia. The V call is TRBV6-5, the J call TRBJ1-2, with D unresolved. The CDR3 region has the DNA TGTGCCAGCAGTTACGGATGGGCCAACTATGGCTACACCTTC. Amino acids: CASSYGWANYGYTF.